This entry describes one T cell receptor (beta chain). The antigen remains unidentified. The data were taken from a study of long-term antiretroviral therapy in people with HIV. Study results and limitations: HIV repertoire CDR3 lengths ranged less widely than those of controls. The study collected blood between the mid-2000s and the late 2010s, possibly under older ART regimens. Subsequent to ART, diversity was augmented yet persisted below that of transplant donor controls.

Participants living with HIV all received treatment in the United States. Investigators performed immunoSEQ version v3.0 at survey level. The data were produced by immunoSEQ multiplex PCR, yet TCRdb's version contains in-frame clones alone and is incomplete. Of some 35,000 clones detected, approximately 85% appear once; the ten largest clones hold roughly a tenth. The origin of this receptor is a man aged 18 to 29 with HIV. Sequencing used unsorted PBMCs, obtained 2.2 years after starting antiretroviral therapy.

The DNA of the CDR3 is TGTGCCAGCAGTTACTCGAAGTTAGGCAGCTATGGCTACACCTTC. Amino acid sequence: CASSYSKLGSYGYTF. The chain recombines TRBV6-5 with TRBJ1-2; no definite D call. The CDR3 is made up of 15 amino acids. Germline CDR1 reads MNHEY; CDR2 reads SVGAGI. V lost 0 bases and J 4 bases, leaving 12 bases between the germline ends.